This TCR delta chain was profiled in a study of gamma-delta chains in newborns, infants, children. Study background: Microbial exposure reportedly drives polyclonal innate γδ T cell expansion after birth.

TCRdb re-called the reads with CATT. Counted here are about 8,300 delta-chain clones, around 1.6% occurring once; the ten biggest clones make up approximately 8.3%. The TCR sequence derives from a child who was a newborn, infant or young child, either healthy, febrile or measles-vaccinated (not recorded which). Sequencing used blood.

The CDR3 here is CALGVYGLPTAGGYRVYTDKLIF. DNA of the CDR3: TGTGCTCTTGGGGTTTACGGCCTTCCTACTGCTGGGGGATACAGGGTGTACACCGATAAACTCATCTTT. The genes are TRDV1 and TRDJ1; 11 bases agree with TRDD3. Germline CDR1 is TSWWSYY and CDR2 is QGS. CDR3 size: 23 residues. V gave up 4 bases and J gave up 0 bases; unmatched junction bases: 25.